This paragraph reports one TCR beta chain. Its antigen is as yet unknown. This record belongs to a study of blood T cells in healthy people across ages. Notes on the study in general: Both higher diversity and more naive CD4+ cells marked long-lived donors when set against aged donors.

Between the trimmed V and J ends, which lost 4 bases and 8 bases, there was a span of 23 bases. This CDR3 is built from 16 residues. The germline V gene encodes CDR1 LNHDA and CDR2 SQIVND (reference sequence). PCR was performed a second time for about 7 to 12 cycles using a sample-barcoded 5' primer and a J-beta primer mix. Each TCR beta cDNA got a 12-nucleotide random molecular identifier. Sequencing yielded, for each sample, at least 2.5 million paired-end reads carrying CDR3. TCRdb re-derived calls from the 5' RACE reads in MiXCR, one entry per CDR3 protein. Among about 1.5 million distinct CDR3 sequences listed, approximately 43% were seen once.

The specimen was blood. The chain carries TRBV19 and TRBJ1-2, with D possibly TRBD1 on 6 matching bases. This sequence originates from a woman between 18 and 29 years old in good health. The CDR3 protein is CASSTYPGQTANGYTF. In DNA form, the CDR3 reads TGTGCCAGTAGTACGTATCCGGGACAAACTGCGAACGGCTACACCTTC.